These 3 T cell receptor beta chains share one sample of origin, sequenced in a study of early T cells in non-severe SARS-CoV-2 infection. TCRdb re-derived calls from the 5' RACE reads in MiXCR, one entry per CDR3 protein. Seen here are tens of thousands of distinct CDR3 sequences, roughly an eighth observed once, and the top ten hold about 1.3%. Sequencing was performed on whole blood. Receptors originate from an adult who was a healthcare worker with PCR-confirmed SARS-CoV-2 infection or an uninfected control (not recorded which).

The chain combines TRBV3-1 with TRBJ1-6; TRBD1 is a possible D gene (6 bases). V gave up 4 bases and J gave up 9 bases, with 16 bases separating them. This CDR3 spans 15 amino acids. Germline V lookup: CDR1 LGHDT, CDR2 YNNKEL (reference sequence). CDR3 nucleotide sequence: TGTGCCAGCAGCCGAATACAGGGCATGGGTTCACCCCTCCACTTT. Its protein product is CASSRIQGMGSPLHF.

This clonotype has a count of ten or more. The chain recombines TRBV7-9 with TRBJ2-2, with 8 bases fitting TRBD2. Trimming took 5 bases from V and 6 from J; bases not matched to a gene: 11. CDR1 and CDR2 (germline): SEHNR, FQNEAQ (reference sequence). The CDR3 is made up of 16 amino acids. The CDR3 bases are TGTGCCAGCAGCCCCCAGGGGACTAGAGTCTCCGGGGAGCTGTTTTTT. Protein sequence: CASSPQGTRVSGELFF.

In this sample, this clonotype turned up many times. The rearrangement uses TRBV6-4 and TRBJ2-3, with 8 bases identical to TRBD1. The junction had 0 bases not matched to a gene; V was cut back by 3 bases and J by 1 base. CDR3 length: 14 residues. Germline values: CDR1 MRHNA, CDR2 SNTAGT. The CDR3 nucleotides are TGTGCCAGCAGTGAACAGGGGGGCACAGATACGCAGTATTTT. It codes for CASSEQGGTDTQYF.